This T cell receptor beta chain was captured by sequencing in a study of sequential checkpoint blockade in melanoma. Study as a whole: Arm A got nivolumab then ipilimumab; arm B the reverse, 1:1. Both treatment sequences were followed by maintenance nivolumab.

As for treatment: randomized to nivolumab then ipilimumab (arm A) or the reverse (arm B). The CDR3 totals 14 residues. The V end lost 7 bases, the J end lost 1 base, and 17 bases lay between the germline ends. Germline lookup yields CDR1 SQVTM and CDR2 ANQGSEA. Some clones are missing from TCRdb's copy, which holds only in-frame ones; the method was immunoSEQ multiplex PCR. Among 20,000 to 25,000 clones listed, around 82% were seen once. The chain recombines TRBV29-1 with TRBJ2-7; a weak D match, TRBD2 (6 bases). Source: CD8+ T cells sorted from blood (inferred from file names), taken from a patient given nivolumab and ipilimumab in sequence. The TCR was taken from a human donor with melanoma. This CDR3 is CSASRAEGSYEQYF. The CDR3 DNA reads TGCAGCGCCAGTCGAGCGGAGGGATCCTACGAGCAGTACTTC.